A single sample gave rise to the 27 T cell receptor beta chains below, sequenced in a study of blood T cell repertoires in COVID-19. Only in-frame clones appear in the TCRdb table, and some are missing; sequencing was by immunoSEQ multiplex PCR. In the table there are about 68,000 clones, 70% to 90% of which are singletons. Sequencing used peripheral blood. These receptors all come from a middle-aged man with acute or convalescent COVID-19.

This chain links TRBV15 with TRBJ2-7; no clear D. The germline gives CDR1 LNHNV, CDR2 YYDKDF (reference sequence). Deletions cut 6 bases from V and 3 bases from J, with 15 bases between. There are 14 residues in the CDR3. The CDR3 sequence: CATSIGLGDYEQYF. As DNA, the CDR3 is TGTGCCACCAGTATAGGCCTAGGTGACTACGAGCAGTACTTC.

CDR3 loop: CASSLDSTGREQYF. The CDR3 DNA reads as TGTGCCAGCAGCTTAGATAGTACAGGGCGCGAGCAGTACTTC. This chain uses TRBV11-2 with TRBJ2-7; D perhaps matches TRBD1 (6 bases). The CDR3 totals 14 residues. V was trimmed by 0 bases and J by 6 bases, leaving 12 bases between them. Germline values: CDR1 SGHAT, CDR2 FQNNGV.

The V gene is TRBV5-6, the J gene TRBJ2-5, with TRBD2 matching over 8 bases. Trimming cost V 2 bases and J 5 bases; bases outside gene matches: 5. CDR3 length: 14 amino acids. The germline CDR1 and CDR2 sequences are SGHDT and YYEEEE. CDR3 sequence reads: CASSFSGGLETQYF. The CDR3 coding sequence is TGTGCCAGCAGCTTCTCGGGAGGGCTGGAGACCCAGTACTTC.

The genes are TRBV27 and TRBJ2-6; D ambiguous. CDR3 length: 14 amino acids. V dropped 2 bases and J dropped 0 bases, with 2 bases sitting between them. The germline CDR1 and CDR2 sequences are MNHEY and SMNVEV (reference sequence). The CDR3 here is CASSLLSGANVLTF. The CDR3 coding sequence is TGTGCCAGCAGTTTACTCTCTGGGGCCAACGTCCTGACTTTC.

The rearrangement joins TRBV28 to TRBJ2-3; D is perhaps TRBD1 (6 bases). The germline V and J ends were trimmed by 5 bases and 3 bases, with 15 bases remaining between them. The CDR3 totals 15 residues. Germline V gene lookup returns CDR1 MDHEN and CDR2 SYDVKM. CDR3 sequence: CASSPGGRGTDTQYF. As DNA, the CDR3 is TGTGCCAGCAGTCCTGGGGGCCGAGGGACAGATACGCAGTATTTT.

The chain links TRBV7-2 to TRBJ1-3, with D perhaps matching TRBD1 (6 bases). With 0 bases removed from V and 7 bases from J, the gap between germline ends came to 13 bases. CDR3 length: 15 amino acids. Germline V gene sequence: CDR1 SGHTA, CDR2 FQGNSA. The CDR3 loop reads CASSLAGKGGNTIYF. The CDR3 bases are TGTGCCAGCAGCTTAGCCGGGAAGGGGGGGAACACCATATATTTT.

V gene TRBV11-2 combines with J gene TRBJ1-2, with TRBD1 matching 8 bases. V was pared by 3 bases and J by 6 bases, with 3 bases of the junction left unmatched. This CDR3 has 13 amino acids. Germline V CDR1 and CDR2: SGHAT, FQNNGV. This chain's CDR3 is CASSLAGGHGYTF. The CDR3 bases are TGTGCCAGCAGCTTGGCAGGGGGCCATGGCTACACCTTC.

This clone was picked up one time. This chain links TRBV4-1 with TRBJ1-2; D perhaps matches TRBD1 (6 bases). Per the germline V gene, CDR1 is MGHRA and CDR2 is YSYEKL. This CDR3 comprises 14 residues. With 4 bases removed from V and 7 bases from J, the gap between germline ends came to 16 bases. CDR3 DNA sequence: TGCGCCAGCAGCCCCCATGGGGGCTACGGTGGCTACACCTTC. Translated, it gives CASSPHGGYGGYTF.

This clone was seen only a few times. The CDR3: CASSQGRQGDEKLFF. CDR3 nucleotide sequence: TGTGCCAGCAGCCAAGGACGCCAGGGGGATGAAAAACTGTTTTTT. The rearrangement uses TRBV4-2 and TRBJ1-4, with 7 bases identical to TRBD1. This CDR3 region has 15 residues. Germline lookup yields CDR1 LGHNA and CDR2 YNFKEQ. V dropped 1 base and J dropped 6; count of bases not matched to a gene: 5.

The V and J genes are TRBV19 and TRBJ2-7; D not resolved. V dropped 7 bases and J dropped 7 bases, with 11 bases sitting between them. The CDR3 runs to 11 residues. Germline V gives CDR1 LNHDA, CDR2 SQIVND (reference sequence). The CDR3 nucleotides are TGTGCCAGTACTTATTGGAGTGAGCAGTACGTC. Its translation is CASTYWSEQYV.

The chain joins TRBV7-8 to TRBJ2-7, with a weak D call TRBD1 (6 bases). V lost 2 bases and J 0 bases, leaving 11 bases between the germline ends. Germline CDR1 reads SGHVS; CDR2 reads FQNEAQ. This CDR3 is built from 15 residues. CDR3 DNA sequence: TGTGCCAGCAGCTTACGACAGGAGAGCTCCTACGAGCAGTACGTC. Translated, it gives CASSLRQESSYEQYV.

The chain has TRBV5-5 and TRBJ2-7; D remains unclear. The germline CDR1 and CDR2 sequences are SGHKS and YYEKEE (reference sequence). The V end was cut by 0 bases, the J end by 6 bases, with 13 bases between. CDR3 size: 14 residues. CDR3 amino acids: CASSLDLGAPEQYV. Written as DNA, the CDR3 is TGTGCCAGCAGCTTGGATCTAGGTGCTCCCGAGCAGTACGTC.

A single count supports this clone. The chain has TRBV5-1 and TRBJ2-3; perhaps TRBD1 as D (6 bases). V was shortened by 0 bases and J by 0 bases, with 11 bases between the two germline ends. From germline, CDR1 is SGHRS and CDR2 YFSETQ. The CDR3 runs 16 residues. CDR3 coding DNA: TGCGCCAGCAGCTTGGCCGCAGGGGTGAGCACAGATACGCAGTATTTT. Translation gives CASSLAAGVSTDTQYF.

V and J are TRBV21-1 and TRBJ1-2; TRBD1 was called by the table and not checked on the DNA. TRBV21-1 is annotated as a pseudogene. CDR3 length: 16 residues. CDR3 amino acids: CASSIPQGAIVYGYTF. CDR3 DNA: TGTGCCAGCAGCATTCCACAGGGGGCGATAGTCTATGGCTACACCTTC.

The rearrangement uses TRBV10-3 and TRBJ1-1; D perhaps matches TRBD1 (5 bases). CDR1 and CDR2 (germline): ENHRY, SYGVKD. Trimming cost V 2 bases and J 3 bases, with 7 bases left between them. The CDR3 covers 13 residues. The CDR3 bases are TGTGCCATCAGTGAGCAAGGGGACACTGAAGCTTTCTTT. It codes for CAISEQGDTEAFF.

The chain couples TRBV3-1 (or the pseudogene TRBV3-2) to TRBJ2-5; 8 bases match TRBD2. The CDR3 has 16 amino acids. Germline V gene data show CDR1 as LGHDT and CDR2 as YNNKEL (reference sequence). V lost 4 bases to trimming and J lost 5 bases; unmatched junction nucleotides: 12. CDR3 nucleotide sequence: TGTGCCAGCAGCCCCGGGGGGGCGGGTATTATGGAGACCCAGTACTTC. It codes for CASSPGGAGIMETQYF.

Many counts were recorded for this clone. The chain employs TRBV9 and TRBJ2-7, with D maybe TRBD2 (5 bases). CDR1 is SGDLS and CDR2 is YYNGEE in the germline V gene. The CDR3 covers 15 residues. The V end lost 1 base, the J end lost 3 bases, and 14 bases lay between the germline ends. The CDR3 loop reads CASSVSDLAGYEQYF. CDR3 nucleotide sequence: TGTGCCAGCAGCGTATCTGACCTGGCGGGCTACGAGCAGTACTTC.

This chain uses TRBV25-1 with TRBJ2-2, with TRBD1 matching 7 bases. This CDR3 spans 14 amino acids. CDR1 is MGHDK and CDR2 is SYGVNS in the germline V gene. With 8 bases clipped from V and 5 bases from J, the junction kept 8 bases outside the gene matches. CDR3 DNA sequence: TGTGCCAGCCAAGGGACAGCGGCAACCGGGGAGCTGTTTTTT. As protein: CASQGTAATGELFF. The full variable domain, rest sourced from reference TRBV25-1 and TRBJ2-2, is EADIYQTPRYLVIGTGKKITLECSQTMGHDKMYWYQQDPGMELHLIHYSYGVNSTEKGDLSSESTVSRIRTEHFPLTLESARPSHTSQYLCASQGTAATGELFFGEGSRLTVL.

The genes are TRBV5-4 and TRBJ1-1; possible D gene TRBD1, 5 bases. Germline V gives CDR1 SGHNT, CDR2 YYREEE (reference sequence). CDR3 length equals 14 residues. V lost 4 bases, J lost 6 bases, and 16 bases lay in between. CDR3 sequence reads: CASSLTRTGAEAFF. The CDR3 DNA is TGTGCCAGCAGCCTGACACGTACGGGGGCTGAAGCTTTCTTT.

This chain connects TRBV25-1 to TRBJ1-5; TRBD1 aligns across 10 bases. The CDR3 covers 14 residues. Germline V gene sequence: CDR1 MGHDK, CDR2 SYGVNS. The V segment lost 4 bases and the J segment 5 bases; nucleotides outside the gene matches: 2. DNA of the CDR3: TGTGCCAGCAGTGGACAGGGGGCCCATCAGCCCCAGCATTTT. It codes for CASSGQGAHQPQHF.

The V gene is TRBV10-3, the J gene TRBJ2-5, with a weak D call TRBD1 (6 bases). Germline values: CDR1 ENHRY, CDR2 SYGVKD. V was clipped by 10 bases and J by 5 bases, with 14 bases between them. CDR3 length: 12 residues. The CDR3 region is CATSGALETQYF. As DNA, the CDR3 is TGTGCCACCTCAGGGGCTTTGGAGACCCAGTACTTC.

In nucleotides, the CDR3 is TGTGCCAGCAGGCTGGGGGCAGGGGGCACCGGGGAGCTGTTTTTT. Protein: CASRLGAGGTGELFF. The chain carries TRBV6-6 and TRBJ2-2, with 7 bases that match TRBD1. Germline values: CDR1 MNHNY, CDR2 SVGAGI (reference sequence). CDR3 length equals 15 residues. The V gene end was trimmed by 6 bases and the J gene end by 4 bases; junction bases not matched to a gene: 8.

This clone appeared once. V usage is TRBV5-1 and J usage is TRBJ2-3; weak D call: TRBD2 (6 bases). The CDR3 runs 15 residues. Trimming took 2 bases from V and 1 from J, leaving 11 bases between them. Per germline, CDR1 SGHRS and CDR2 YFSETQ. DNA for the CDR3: TGCGCCAGCAGCTTTGCGGGGCCCGGCACAGATACGCAGTATTTT. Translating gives CASSFAGPGTDTQYF.

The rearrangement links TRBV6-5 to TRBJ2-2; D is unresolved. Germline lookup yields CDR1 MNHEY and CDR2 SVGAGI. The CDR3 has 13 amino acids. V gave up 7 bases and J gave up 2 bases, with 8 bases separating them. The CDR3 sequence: CASTLLNTGELFF. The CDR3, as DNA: TGTGCCAGCACACTTCTAAACACCGGGGAGCTGTTTTTT.

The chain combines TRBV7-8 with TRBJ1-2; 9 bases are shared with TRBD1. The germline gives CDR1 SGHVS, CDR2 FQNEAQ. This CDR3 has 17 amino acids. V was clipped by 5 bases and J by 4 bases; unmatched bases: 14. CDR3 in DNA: TGTGCCAGCAGCCCCCGCACGGGACAGGGCCAACCCTATGGCTACACCTTC. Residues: CASSPRTGQGQPYGYTF.

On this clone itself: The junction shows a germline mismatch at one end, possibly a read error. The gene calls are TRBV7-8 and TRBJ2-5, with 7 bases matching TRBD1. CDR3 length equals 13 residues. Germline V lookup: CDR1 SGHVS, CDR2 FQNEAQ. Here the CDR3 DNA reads TGTGCCAGCAGTTTAGACAGGGAAGAGACCCAGTACTTC. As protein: CASSLDREETQYF.

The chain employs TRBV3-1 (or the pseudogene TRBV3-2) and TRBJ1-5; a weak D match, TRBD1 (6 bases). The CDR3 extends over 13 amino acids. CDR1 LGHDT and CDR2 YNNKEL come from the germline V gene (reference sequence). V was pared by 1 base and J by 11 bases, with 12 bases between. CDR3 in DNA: TGTGCCAGCAGCCAAGGGCAGGGGATGACCCAGCATTTT. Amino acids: CASSQGQGMTQHF.